These 23 T cell receptor beta chains came from one sample sequenced in a study of tumor-infiltrating lymphocytes in primary liver carcinoma. Total RNA and DNA came together from approximately 20-30 mg of bulk tissue without cell sorting. Using a constant-region primer together with ProtoScript II reverse transcriptase, TCR beta cDNA was made from 450 to 600 ng of total RNA. What produced the TCR beta libraries was three nested multiplex PCR rounds using slightly modified ARM-PCR. TRBV1-TRBV30 forward primers and a C-beta reverse primer were used in the first two PCR rounds, which each ran for approximately 10 cycles. Each CDR3 protein gets one entry after TCRdb re-called the multiplex PCR reads with MiXCR. The repertoire holds around 88,000 distinct CDR3 sequences, around 70% seen once, with 27% in the top ten. The material sequenced was tumor-adjacent normal liver tissue. The receptors shown here come from a man in his forties or fifties with primary liver carcinoma and hepatitis B virus infection.

The CDR3 region is CASSPREHHNEQFF. For the CDR3, the DNA is TGTGCCAGCAGCCCCCGGGAACATCACAATGAGCAGTTCTTC. The V and J genes are TRBV11-2 and TRBJ2-1, with D possibly being TRBD2 (5 bases). V lost 5 bases and J lost 5, with 13 bases in between. CDR3 size: 14 residues. Per the germline V gene, CDR1 is SGHAT and CDR2 is FQNNGV. Combining the CDR3 with reference TRBV11-2 and TRBJ2-1 gives the whole variable domain EAGVAQSPRYKIIEKRQSVAFWCNPISGHATLYWYQQILGQGPKLLIQFQNNGVVDDSQLPKDRFSAERLKGVDSTLKIQPAKLEDSAVYLCASSPREHHNEQFFGPGTRLTVL.

Concerning this clonotype itself: One end of the junction does not line up with germline, which may come from a read error. The genes are TRBV29-1 and TRBJ2-7; tentatively, D is TRBD2 (5 bases). Germline CDR1 reads SQVTM; CDR2 reads ANQGSEA. The CDR3 consists of 13 residues. CDR3 protein: CSVDMRASYDQCF. The CDR3 nucleotides are TGCAGCGTTGACATGCGGGCCTCCTACGATCAGTGCTTC.

Regarding this clonotype: Relative to the germline gene, one junction end is altered; a read error may explain this. This chain connects TRBV4-1 to TRBJ2-5, with D possibly called TRBD1 or TRBD2 (6 bases each). CDR3 length: 17 residues. Germline values: CDR1 MGHRA, CDR2 YSYEKL. In DNA, the CDR3 is TGCGCCAGCAGCCACACCTTCGGGGGCGTGGACCAAGAGACCCAGCACTTC. This translates into CASSHTFGGVDQETQHF.

A note on this clonotype: The CDR3 ends on some other residue instead of the conserved phenylalanine or tryptophan, so this is likely a read error. The limits of the CDR3 on the DNA are not certain, so only TCRdb's listed CDR3 is given. The chain combines TRBV6-1 with TRBJ1-5; TRBD1 is taken as the D call from the table, unchecked against the DNA. With termini counted, the CDR3 has 15 amino acids. CDR1 MNHNS and CDR2 SASEGT come from the germline V gene. CDR3: CASLTARTGGQPQHY.

In regard to this clonotype: A junction end diverges from the germline sequence, so it may reflect a read error. The rearrangement joins TRBV11-2 to TRBJ2-7; TRBD2 might be the D (6 bases). There are 13 residues in the CDR3. Germline CDR1 reads SGHAT; CDR2 reads FQNNGV. CDR3 coding DNA: TGTGTCAGCAGCAAACAAACTAGCTCCGAGCAGTACTTC. Translating it yields CVSSKQTSSEQYF.

This clonotype has a single count. At one boundary the junction diverges from the germline segment, which might be a read error. The chain uses TRBV11-2 and TRBJ2-3, with D maybe TRBD2 (6 bases). The CDR3 has 14 residues. The germline V gene has CDR1 SGHAT and CDR2 FQNNGV. The CDR3 DNA is TGTGCCGGAAGGGCACGGGAGCCCGCGGATACGGAGTATTTT. It codes for CAGRAREPADTEYF. The full variable domain, with the rest looked up from reference TRBV11-2 and TRBJ2-3, is EAGVAQSPRYKIIEKRQSVAFWCNPISGHATLYWYQQILGQGPKLLIQFQNNGVVDDSQLPKDRFSAERLKGVDSTLKIQPAKLEDSAVYLCAGRAREPADTEYFGPGTRLTVL.

The V call is TRBV28, the J call TRBJ1-5, with D perhaps matching TRBD1 (5 bases). CDR1 MDHEN and CDR2 SYDVKM come from the germline V gene. Trimming left V 8 bases short and J 1 base short, with 21 bases between. The CDR3 consists of 17 residues. CDR3 nucleotide sequence: TGTGCCAGCCGCGTTACAATGGGGCTAAGAAGCAATCAGCCCCAGCATTTT. Amino acid sequence: CASRVTMGLRSNQPQHF.

In this sample, this clonotype turned up many times. This chain links TRBV4-1 with TRBJ2-5, with 9 positions matching TRBD1. The CDR3 covers 19 residues. Germline V CDR1 and CDR2: MGHRA, YSYEKL. V lost 2 bases, J lost 1 base, and 14 bases stayed unmatched. This CDR3 reads CASSQQRGATGGVQETQYF. Written as DNA, the CDR3 is TGCGCCAGCAGCCAACAACGCGGAGCGACAGGGGGGGTCCAAGAGACCCAGTACTTC.

The chain is built from TRBV5-1 and TRBJ2-3; the D gene is possibly TRBD2 (5 bases). The CDR3 loop spans 17 amino acids. The germline V gene encodes CDR1 SGHRS and CDR2 YFSETQ. The germline V and J ends were trimmed by 5 bases and 1 base, with 20 bases remaining between them. The CDR3 DNA sequence: TGCGCCAGCAGTTCGATTAGCCGAGGGAGTGGCACAGATACGCAGTATTTT. It encodes CASSSISRGSGTDTQYF. The entire variable domain, with the rest obtained from reference TRBV5-1 and TRBJ2-3, is as follows: KAGVTQTPRYLIKTRGQQVTLSCSPISGHRSVSWYQQTPGQGLQFLFEYFSETQRNKGNFPGRFSGRQFSNSRSEMNVSTLELGDSALYLCASSSISRGSGTDTQYFGPGTRLTVL.

As for this clonotype: The CDR3 end shows no conserved phenylalanine or tryptophan, and so a read error is likely. The gene calls are TRBV12-3 or TRBV12-4 and TRBJ1-2; D is perhaps TRBD1 (6 bases). Deletions cut 8 bases from V and 5 bases from J, with 27 bases between. This CDR3 spans 17 amino acids. The CDR3 sequence: CASATLRGQELLYGYTV. As DNA, the CDR3 is TGTGCCAGCGCCACCCTACGGGGGCAGGAACTTCTTTATGGCTACACCGTC.

To note about this clonotype: A much larger clone is a single base away; this may be a read error. The genes are TRBV7-8 and TRBJ2-1, with D perhaps TRBD2 (5 bases). The CDR3 runs 18 residues. V was cut by 5 bases and J by 7 bases, with 27 bases left in between. Germline loops: CDR1 SGHVS, CDR2 FQNEAQ. The CDR3 nucleotides read TGTGCCAGCAGCCCTCGTACCGGACTCTTCGACACGAGGAATGAGCAGTTCTTC. This encodes CASSPRTGLFDTRNEQFF. Full variable domain (remainder filled in from reference TRBV7-8 and TRBJ2-1): GAGVSQSPRYKVAKRGQDVALRCDPISGHVSLFWYQQALGQGPEFLTYFQNEAQLDKSGLPSDRFFAERPEGSVSTLKIQRTQQEDSAVYLCASSPRTGLFDTRNEQFFGPGTRLTVL.

Worth noting for this clonotype: This clone may be a read error of a much larger clone one base away. The rearrangement joins TRBV10-3 to TRBJ2-5; 10 bases are shared with TRBD2. The V segment lost 3 bases and the J segment 5 bases; nucleotides outside the gene matches: 3. The CDR3 totals 14 residues. Germline CDR1 ENHRY, CDR2 SYGVKD. The CDR3 DNA reads as TGTGCCATCAGTGAAGCTAGCGGGGGTGAGACCCAGTACTTC. It encodes CAISEASGGETQYF.

Worth noting for this clonotype: Germline and junction disagree at one end, which may indicate a read error. V usage is TRBV4-2 and J usage is TRBJ2-2, with TRBD2 as a possible D gene (5 bases). The CDR3 extends over 17 amino acids. The germline CDR1 and CDR2 sequences are LGHNA and YNFKEQ. This chain's CDR3 is CASSQDRRVRNTGELFF. DNA for the CDR3: TGTGCCAGCAGCCAAGATAGGAGAGTGCGGAACACCGGGGAGCTATTTTTT.

This clonotype has at least ten counts. The gene calls are TRBV11-2 and TRBJ2-5, with a tentative D call TRBD2 (7 bases). CDR1 and CDR2 (germline): SGHAT, FQNNGV. Trimming left V 4 bases short and J 4 bases short, with 13 bases between. The CDR3 runs 14 residues. CDR3 amino acids: CASSWGGLRETQYF. The CDR3 DNA is TGTGCCAGCAGCTGGGGGGGGCTGAGAGAGACCCAGTACTTC.

As for this clonotype: No conserved phenylalanine or tryptophan is present at the end of the CDR3, so a read error is the likely explanation. The chain joins TRBV7-9 to TRBJ2-3, with TRBD2 matching 7 bases. The length of the CDR3 is 14 residues. The V gene's germline CDR1 is SEHNR and CDR2 FQNEAQ (reference sequence). Germline trimming cut 3 bases from V and 8 bases from J; bases unmatched to any gene: 8. CDR3 sequence (DNA): TGTGCCAGCAGCTTCGGGCGGGAGATAGTTACGCAGTATCTT. It translates to CASSFGREIVTQYL.

Points on this clonotype: One end of the junction does not line up with germline, which may come from a read error. V is TRBV6-1 and J is TRBJ2-2; D is possibly TRBD2 (6 bases). From germline, CDR1 is MNHNS and CDR2 SASEGT. The CDR3 is 13 residues long. The CDR3 spells CASSPGAGDELFF. CDR3 sequence (DNA): TGCGCCAGCAGCCCGGGAGCCGGCGATGAGCTGTTTTTT.

About this clonotype: A read error may be the cause here, since a much bigger clone is one base away. The rearrangement uses TRBV14 and TRBJ2-3, with 8 positions matching TRBD1. Germline assignment: CDR1 SGHDN and CDR2 FVKESK. The CDR3 is 14 amino acids. The V segment lost 8 bases and the J segment 4 bases; nucleotides outside the gene matches: 8. CDR3 loop: CASASGQASDTQYF. CDR3 coding DNA: TGTGCCAGCGCCTCGGGACAGGCCTCAGATACGCAGTATTTT.

The CDR3: CAISALGSRANVLTF. In DNA, the CDR3 is TGTGCCATCAGTGCTCTCGGGTCCAGGGCCAACGTCCTGACTTTC. V gene TRBV10-3 combines with J gene TRBJ2-6; D is ambiguous. The CDR3 extends over 15 amino acids. V was trimmed by 4 bases and J by 5 bases, leaving 12 bases between them. Germline-derived CDR1 and CDR2 are ENHRY and SYGVKD.

Of note for this clonotype: A much larger clone is a single base away; this may be a read error. The J gene is TRBJ2-1, the V gene TRBV4-1; 9 nucleotides agree with TRBD2. CDR1 is MGHRA and CDR2 is YSYEKL in the germline V gene. Unmatched junction bases numbered 16, after V lost 3 bases and J lost 10 bases. The CDR3 sequence is 17 residues long. Written as DNA, the CDR3 is TGCGCCAGCAGCCACCTCTGGGGACAAGCGGGAGGATTCGAGCAGTTCTTC. This gives the protein CASSHLWGQAGGFEQFF.

V gene TRBV7-2 combines with J gene TRBJ2-1; no clear D. CDR3 length: 13 residues. Germline-derived CDR1 and CDR2 are SGHTA and FQGNSA. With 1 base removed from V and 6 bases from J, the gap between germline ends came to 7 bases. The CDR3 sequence: CASSLELGNEQFF. DNA for the CDR3: TGTGCCAGCAGCTTAGAGCTCGGCAATGAGCAGTTCTTC. Combining the CDR3 with reference TRBV7-2 and TRBJ2-1 gives the whole variable domain GAGVSQSPSNKVTEKGKDVELRCDPISGHTALYWYRQSLGQGLEFLIYFQGNSAPDKSGLPSDRFSAERTGGSVSTLTIQRTQQEDSAVYLCASSLELGNEQFFGPGTRLTVL.

About this clonotype: At one end the junction does not follow the germline gene, possibly because of a read error. J is TRBJ2-1 and V is TRBV4-1; D not resolved. Per germline, CDR1 MGHRA and CDR2 YSYEKL. There are 14 residues in the CDR3. CDR3 in amino acids: CASRQGVTCNEQFF. In DNA, the CDR3 is TGCGCCAGCAGGCAAGGAGTAACCTGCAATGAGCAGTTCTTC.

Of note for this clonotype: The missing conserved phenylalanine or tryptophan at the end of this CDR3 makes a read error likely. The V gene is TRBV11-2, the J gene TRBJ2-3; the D gene is possibly TRBD2 (6 bases). Germline V gives CDR1 SGHAT, CDR2 FQNNGV. This CDR3 region has 16 residues. The CDR3 nucleotides are TGTGCCAGTGAGGATGGGGGGAGAAGACTCGCAGACACGCAGTATCTT. Translated: CASEDGGRRLADTQYL.

This clonotype was detected many times. This chain joins TRBV6-6 and TRBJ1-4, with 8 bases that match TRBD1. CDR3 length equals 14 residues. Germline V gives CDR1 MNHNY, CDR2 SVGAGI (reference sequence). V dropped 5 bases and J dropped 8; count of bases not matched to a gene: 7. The CDR3 DNA sequence: TGTGCCAGCAGTATCGACAGGGGAAACGAAAAACTGTTTTTT. It translates to CASSIDRGNEKLFF.